Listed below are T cell receptor beta chains from one sample, sequenced in a study of cytomegalovirus exposure and HLA in healthy donors. Data came from immunoSEQ multiplex PCR; TCRdb stores just in-frame clones and leaves some out. Of about 130,000 clones in the sample, approximately 70% were seen once. The sample was PBMCs. Receptors originate from a woman between 55 and 75 years old in good health and CMV-seropositive. CDR3s include the opening cysteine and the closing phenylalanine or tryptophan. D genes are given only for firm matches. Expanded clones get a size class; other rows say once, few or many, or leave the size out.

clone_size | j_call | d_call | v_call | cdr3_aa | cdr3_nt
few | TRBJ2-5 | NA | TRBV7-7 | CASSLTGTEETQYF | TGTGCCAGCAGCTTAACAGGTACCGAAGAGACCCAGTACTTC
NA | TRBJ2-7 | TRBD2 | TRBV19 | CASRTSGTYEQYF | TGTGCCAGTCGTACTAGCGGAACCTACGAGCAGTACTTC
NA | TRBJ1-5 | NA | TRBV10-3 | CAISEANRVGSGQPQHF | TGTGCCATCAGTGAGGCCAACAGAGTAGGGAGCGGTCAGCCCCAGCATTTT
NA | TRBJ2-4 | NA | TRBV4-1 | CASSHLEWGFRYF | TGCGCCAGCAGCCATTTGGAATGGGGCTTTCGATACTTC
NA | TRBJ2-2 | NA | TRBV9 | CASSGGLPHTGELFF | TGTGCCAGCAGCGGGGGACTTCCTCACACCGGGGAGCTGTTTTTT
NA | TRBJ2-7 | TRBD1 | TRBV29-1 | CSGGTGAHEQYF | TGCAGCGGGGGTACAGGGGCCCACGAGCAGTACTTC
few | TRBJ1-2 | NA | TRBV6-5 | CASTTTELGGYTF | TGTGCCAGCACCACGACAGAATTGGGTGGCTACACCTTC
NA | TRBJ2-2 | TRBD1 | TRBV7-6 | CASSTGGRRTGELFF | TGTGCCAGCAGTACAGGGGGCCGGCGCACCGGGGAGCTGTTTTTT
NA | TRBJ2-7 | TRBD1 | TRBV4-1 | CASSPDGDRGHEQYF | TGCGCCAGCAGCCCCGACGGGGACAGGGGCCACGAGCAGTACTTC
NA | TRBJ1-5 | TRBD1 | TRBV18 | CASSPGTGDRQPQHF | TGTGCCAGCTCACCGGGGACAGGGGATAGACAGCCCCAGCATTTT
once | TRBJ2-3 | TRBD1 | TRBV6-6 | CASSSDRASTDTQYF | TGTGCCAGCAGTTCCGACAGGGCTAGCACAGATACGCAGTATTTT
NA | TRBJ2-7 | TRBD1 | TRBV6-5 | CASSSGQGQYF | TGTGCCAGCAGTTCGGGACAGGGCCAGTACTTC
NA | TRBJ2-7 | TRBD2 | TRBV25-1 | CASSEPLPAGSPYEQYF | TGTGCCAGCAGTGAACCCCTTCCAGCGGGGAGTCCCTACGAGCAGTACTTC
NA | TRBJ2-5 | TRBD1 | TRBV5-1 | CASSSRTGGVGETQYF | TGCGCCAGCAGTTCCCGGACAGGGGGGGTCGGCGAGACCCAGTACTTC
NA | TRBJ2-7 | NA | TRBV5-1 | CASSFGGSSSYEQYF | TGCGCCAGCAGCTTTGGAGGGTCCAGCTCCTACGAGCAGTACTTC
NA | TRBJ2-3 | NA | TRBV14 | CASSQVLAADTQYF | TGTGCCAGCAGCCAAGTTCTAGCCGCAGATACGCAGTATTTT
NA | TRBJ2-3 | NA | TRBV5-8 | CASSSRIDTQYF | TGTGCCAGCAGCTCGCGGATAGATACGCAGTATTTT
once | TRBJ2-2 | NA | TRBV27 | CASRGLGNNENTGELFF | TGTGCCAGCAGGGGTCTAGGTAACAATGAGAACACCGGGGAGCTGTTTTTT
once | TRBJ2-5 | TRBD1 | TRBV5-1 | CASSSPGTGEETQYF | TGCGCCAGCAGCTCCCCCGGGACAGGGGAAGAGACCCAGTACTTC
NA | TRBJ1-5 | NA | TRBV18 | CASSPGADNQPQHF | TGTGCCAGCTCACCAGGGGCCGACAATCAGCCCCAGCATTTT
NA | TRBJ1-2 | NA | TRBV19 | CASSIRSGYTF | TGTGCCAGTAGTATTCGGTCTGGCTACACCTTC
NA | TRBJ2-7 | TRBD2 | TRBV29-1 | CSVEGLAGGTYEQYF | TGCAGCGTTGAGGGACTAGCGGGGGGCACCTACGAGCAGTACTTC
NA | TRBJ1-1 | TRBD1 | TRBV19 | CASSKDPTGGKAAEAFF | TGTGCCAGTAGTAAAGACCCGACAGGGGGGAAGGCAGCTGAAGCTTTCTTT
NA | TRBJ2-7 | TRBD2 | TRBV18 | CASSASGGGTPYEQYF | TGTGCCAGCTCCGCTAGTGGCGGGGGGACCCCCTACGAGCAGTACTTC
NA | TRBJ2-5 | NA | TRBV7-3 | CASSLLGGPKETQYF | TGTGCCAGCAGTTTACTCGGGGGACCCAAAGAGACCCAGTACTTC
NA | TRBJ1-5 | NA | TRBV18 | CASSPTDQPQHF | TGTGCCAGCTCACCCACAGATCAGCCCCAGCATTTT
few | TRBJ1-1 | TRBD1 | TRBV6-5 | CAGGTAAFF | TGTGCCGGGGGGACAGCAGCTTTCTTT
NA | TRBJ2-7 | NA | TRBV11-2 | CASSLRDSSYEQYF | TGTGCCAGCAGCTTAAGAGACAGCTCCTACGAGCAGTACTTC
NA | TRBJ2-3 | NA | TRBV6-5 | CASSQTDTQYF | TGTGCCAGCAGTCAAACAGATACGCAGTATTTT
NA | TRBJ1-2 | TRBD1 | TRBV7-3 | CASSLRGGDGYTF | TGTGCCAGCAGCTTAAGAGGGGGCGATGGCTACACCTTC
NA | TRBJ2-5 | NA | TRBV27 | CASSTGTIYLPQETQYF | TGTGCCAGCAGTACCGGGACAATCTACCTCCCTCAAGAGACCCAGTACTTC
NA | TRBJ1-2 | NA | TRBV5-4 | CASSLDTGYSYGYTF | TGTGCCAGCAGCTTGGATACAGGATACTCATATGGCTACACCTTC
few | TRBJ2-1 | TRBD1 | TRBV29-1 | CSASRDRGINEQFF | TGCAGCGCCTCCCGGGACAGGGGGATCAATGAGCAGTTCTTC
few | TRBJ2-7 | NA | TRBV6-5 | CASSTDSSSYEQYF | TGTGCCAGCAGTACGGACAGTTCCTCCTACGAGCAGTACTTC
NA | TRBJ1-2 | NA | TRBV28 | CASSLPRGGGYTF | TGTGCCAGCAGTTTACCGCGGGGTGGCGGCTACACCTTC
NA | TRBJ1-6 | NA | TRBV6-6 | CASSYPEVPSLHF | TGTGCCAGCAGTTACCCCGAGGTCCCGTCCCTCCACTTT
NA | TRBJ2-1 | TRBD2 | TRBV4-2 | CASSQEWTSGNEQFF | TGTGCCAGCAGCCAAGAATGGACTAGCGGGAATGAGCAGTTCTTC
NA | TRBJ1-2 | NA | TRBV5-1 | CASSLGGRVTNYGYTF | TGCGCCAGCAGCTTGGGGGGCAGGGTGACTAACTATGGCTACACCTTC
once | TRBJ1-2 | TRBD1 | TRBV30 | CAWVPLGQGNGYTF | TGTGCCTGGGTCCCCCTGGGACAGGGGAATGGCTACACCTTC
NA | TRBJ2-5 | TRBD1 | TRBV5-1 | CASSVTGTAQETQYF | TGCGCCAGCAGCGTAACCGGGACAGCCCAAGAGACCCAGTACTTC
NA | TRBJ1-1 | TRBD1 | TRBV7-6 | CASRQGAGPEAFF | TGTGCCAGCCGACAGGGGGCGGGGCCTGAAGCTTTCTTT
few | TRBJ1-3 | NA | TRBV18 | CASSPRDSSSGNTIYF | TGTGCCAGCTCACCCCGGGACTCAAGCTCTGGAAACACCATATATTTT
NA | TRBJ1-5 | NA | TRBV15 | CATSRRSQGQPQHF | TGTGCCACCAGCAGACGATCACAGGGCCAGCCCCAGCATTTT
NA | TRBJ1-2 | NA | TRBV25-1 | CASREGGGYGYTF | TGTGCCAGCAGGGAAGGGGGGGGATATGGCTACACCTTC
NA | TRBJ2-7 | TRBD1 | TRBV19 | CASSKGTGSLYEQYF | TGTGCCAGTAGTAAGGGGACAGGGAGCCTCTACGAGCAGTACTTC
NA | TRBJ1-2 | NA | TRBV6-6 | CACRGGGAPGYTF | TGTGCCTGCCGGGGAGGGGGGGCGCCTGGCTACACCTTC
NA | TRBJ1-2 | TRBD1 | TRBV19 | CATTPRGGQNYGYTF | TGTGCCACCACCCCGAGAGGGGGACAGAACTATGGCTACACCTTC
NA | TRBJ1-5 | TRBD1 | TRBV5-8 | CASSGTGGEQPQHF | TGTGCCAGCAGCGGGACAGGGGGCGAACAGCCCCAGCATTTT
NA | TRBJ2-7 | TRBD1 | TRBV28 | CASSLFPTGGNPYEQYF | TGTGCCAGCAGTTTATTTCCGACAGGGGGCAACCCCTACGAGCAGTACTTC
NA | TRBJ2-7 | NA | TRBV6-1 | CASSESWTGSYEQYF | TGTGCCAGCAGTGAATCGTGGACGGGATCCTACGAGCAGTACTTC
NA | TRBJ1-5 | TRBD1 | TRBV5-1 | CASSQGQGANQPQHF | TGCGCCAGCAGCCAGGGACAGGGGGCGAATCAGCCCCAGCATTTT
NA | TRBJ1-3 | NA | TRBV5-1 | CASSLDRNSGNTIYF | TGCGCCAGCAGCTTGGACAGGAATTCTGGAAACACCATATATTTT
NA | TRBJ2-7 | NA | TRBV9 | CASSVGGVPSYEQYF | TGTGCCAGCAGCGTAGGCGGGGTTCCCTCCTACGAGCAGTACTTC
NA | TRBJ2-1 | TRBD2 | TRBV18 | CASSPGLRGGGYEQFF | TGTGCCAGCTCACCCGGTTTGCGGGGGGGCGGTTATGAGCAGTTCTTC
NA | TRBJ1-2 | NA | TRBV5-4 | CASSLVGVLGYTF | TGTGCCAGCAGCTTGGTAGGGGTCCTCGGCTACACCTTC
NA | TRBJ1-5 | NA | TRBV2 | CASSDFNQPQHF | TGTGCCAGCAGTGACTTCAATCAGCCCCAGCATTTT
NA | TRBJ1-2 | NA | TRBV6-5 | CASSSARRNWDGYTF | TGTGCCAGCAGCTCAGCTAGGCGAAACTGGGATGGCTACACCTTC
NA | TRBJ1-4 | NA | TRBV7-6 | CASSTDSATNEKLFF | TGTGCCAGCAGCACCGACAGTGCAACTAATGAAAAACTGTTTTTT
NA | TRBJ2-1 | TRBD2 | TRBV6-5 | CASSRDPGGDEQFF | TGTGCCAGCAGTCGGGACCCCGGGGGGGATGAGCAGTTCTTC